Included here is one TCR beta chain sequence, with context. Its specificity is unknown. Germline loops: CDR1 MNHNS, CDR2 SASEGT. The CDR3 has 14 amino acids. V lost 7 bases and J lost 8; bases outside the gene matches: 10. This specimen comes from a study of regulatory T cells in long-lasting Graves disease. General study points: New patients shared roughly 1,000 public clonotypes, and persistent patients shared more, with 2,741.

The time point denotes: newly diagnosed GD, antithyroid drugs for less than 3 months. Extracted RNA from PBMCs served as the source of the TCR library. Relying on iRepertoire HTBI primers and Arm-PCR of CDR3 regions, the team built TCR beta libraries. One entry per CDR3 protein, called by TCRdb with MiXCR from the multiplex PCR reads. This table has under 700,000 distinct CDR3 sequences, 15% to 20% appearing once. This sample also appeared in a second study, on T cells in Graves' hyperthyroidism and ophthalmopathy. That study reports: The hyperthyroidism was newly diagnosed and had lasted under 2 months; the patients were aged 18 to 65. HTBI primers were employed in a first-round RT-PCR of the TCR CDR3. Most thyroid clonotypes expanded above 0.001 were also detected in blood.

The source was peripheral blood mononuclear cells (PBMCs), collected at new diagnosis, from a patient treated with antithyroid drugs. The V gene is TRBV6-1, the J gene TRBJ1-4, with 7 positions matching TRBD1. The clonotype was recovered from a woman aged 35-65 years with Graves disease. The DNA for the CDR3 is TGTGCCAGCAAAAAAGGGGGCAACACAGAAAAACTGTTTTTT. This codes for CASKKGGNTEKLFF.